The rows below give T cell receptor beta chains drawn from one sample of a study of regulatory T cells in long-lasting Graves disease. TCRdb reprocessed the multiplex PCR reads via MiXCR and lists one record per CDR3 protein. The sample contains hundreds of thousands of distinct CDR3 sequences, roughly 15% of which appear only once. The sample was also reused in another study, on T cells in Graves' hyperthyroidism and ophthalmopathy.

This specimen consisted of peripheral blood mononuclear cells (PBMCs), obtained at new diagnosis, from a patient treated with antithyroid drugs. These receptor sequences come from a young woman with Graves disease. CDR3s include the opening cysteine and the closing phenylalanine or tryptophan. Each record gives: V gene, J gene, clone size, D gene, CDR3 protein, CDR3 DNA. A D gene is named only where the DNA matches it firmly. Part of the rows lack a size; the others show once, few, many or a class for expanded clones.

v_call: TRBV28; j_call: TRBJ2-1; clone_size: .; d_call: .; cdr3_aa: CASSSPTPGDNKQFF; cdr3_nt: TGTGCCAGCAGCTCTCCCACCCCGGGCGACAATAAGCAGTTCTTC
v_call: TRBV28; j_call: TRBJ1-2; clone_size: many; d_call: TRBD1; cdr3_aa: CASSPHQGAYGYTF; cdr3_nt: TGTGCCAGCAGTCCACACCAGGGGGCCTATGGCTACACCTTC
v_call: TRBV2; j_call: TRBJ2-1; clone_size: .; d_call: .; cdr3_aa: CASSPRDRNSGEQFF; cdr3_nt: TGTGCCAGCAGTCCCCGGGACCGCAATTCGGGGGAGCAGTTCTTC
v_call: TRBV24-1; j_call: TRBJ1-5; clone_size: few; d_call: .; cdr3_aa: CATSEGRYQPQHF; cdr3_nt: TGTGCCACCAGTGAGGGACGCTATCAGCCCCAGCATTTT
v_call: TRBV7-2; j_call: TRBJ2-3; clone_size: few; d_call: TRBD2; cdr3_aa: CASSPMMVAGTSTDTQYF; cdr3_nt: TGTGCCAGCAGTCCAATGATGGTAGCGGGGACTAGCACAGATACGCAGTATTTT
v_call: TRBV7-2; j_call: TRBJ2-1; clone_size: many; d_call: .; cdr3_aa: CASSLAGAFYNEQFF; cdr3_nt: TGTGCCAGCAGCTTAGCGGGGGCCTTCTACAATGAGCAGTTCTTC
v_call: TRBV2; j_call: TRBJ1-4; clone_size: few; d_call: TRBD1; cdr3_aa: CASRGGAEGELFF; cdr3_nt: TGTGCCAGCAGAGGGGGCGCCGAGGGAGAACTGTTTTTT
v_call: TRBV25-1; j_call: TRBJ1-2; clone_size: few; d_call: .; cdr3_aa: CASSLANGYTF; cdr3_nt: TGTGCCAGCAGTTTAGCGAATGGCTACACCTTC
v_call: TRBV2; j_call: TRBJ2-1; clone_size: many; d_call: TRBD2; cdr3_aa: CARAGEGKFF; cdr3_nt: TGTGCCAGAGCGGGAGAGGGGAAGTTCTTC
v_call: TRBV9; j_call: TRBJ2-3; clone_size: few; d_call: TRBD2; cdr3_aa: CASSVPIAGGEDTQYF; cdr3_nt: TGTGCCAGCAGCGTCCCCATAGCGGGAGGAGAAGATACGCAGTATTTT
v_call: TRBV19; j_call: TRBJ2-2; clone_size: .; d_call: .; cdr3_aa: CASSMARRNTGELFF; cdr3_nt: TGTGCCAGTAGTATGGCCAGGAGGAACACCGGGGAGCTGTTTTTT
v_call: TRBV18; j_call: TRBJ1-1; clone_size: few; d_call: .; cdr3_aa: CASSPTAGGRNTEAFF; cdr3_nt: TGTGCCAGCTCACCTACGGCGGGGGGGAGGAACACTGAAGCTTTCTTT
v_call: TRBV28; j_call: TRBJ1-4; clone_size: .; d_call: .; cdr3_aa: CASSLEEGSKLFF; cdr3_nt: TGTGCCAGCAGTTTAGAAGAGGGGAGTAAACTGTTTTTT
v_call: TRBV12-3/TRBV12-4; j_call: TRBJ2-6; clone_size: few; d_call: TRBD1; cdr3_aa: CASSFGQAITGANVLTF; cdr3_nt: TGTGCCAGCAGTTTCGGACAGGCGATCACTGGGGCCAACGTCCTGACTTTC
v_call: TRBV12-3/TRBV12-4; j_call: TRBJ2-7; clone_size: many; d_call: TRBD2; cdr3_aa: CASSPGSSGSYEQYF; cdr3_nt: TGTGCCAGCAGTCCCGGGTCTAGCGGGAGTTACGAGCAGTACTTC
v_call: TRBV3-1; j_call: TRBJ1-1; clone_size: .; d_call: TRBD1; cdr3_aa: CASSRRTGGRKAFF; cdr3_nt: TGTGCCAGCAGCCGAAGGACAGGGGGCCGAAAAGCTTTCTTT
v_call: TRBV11-2; j_call: TRBJ2-7; clone_size: .; d_call: .; cdr3_aa: CASSLTGEGSEQYF; cdr3_nt: TGTGCCAGCAGCTTAACGGGAGAGGGCTCCGAGCAGTACTTC
v_call: TRBV5-1; j_call: TRBJ2-1; clone_size: few; d_call: TRBD2; cdr3_aa: CASSLVAGGLNEQFF; cdr3_nt: TGCGCCAGCAGCTTGGTAGCGGGAGGGCTCAATGAGCAGTTCTTC
v_call: TRBV12-3/TRBV12-4; j_call: TRBJ2-3; clone_size: many; d_call: .; cdr3_aa: CASSFRSHTDTQYF; cdr3_nt: TGTGCCAGCAGTTTTCGGTCCCACACAGATACGCAGTATTTT
v_call: TRBV7-8; j_call: TRBJ2-4; clone_size: many; d_call: TRBD2; cdr3_aa: CASSLEGLADTAKNIQYF; cdr3_nt: TGTGCCAGCAGCTTAGAGGGACTAGCAGACACAGCCAAAAACATTCAGTACTTC
v_call: TRBV27; j_call: TRBJ2-2; clone_size: few; d_call: TRBD1; cdr3_aa: CASSSLYRGRTGELFF; cdr3_nt: TGTGCCAGCAGTTCACTTTACAGGGGTCGCACCGGGGAGCTGTTTTTT
v_call: TRBV19; j_call: TRBJ1-1; clone_size: many; d_call: .; cdr3_aa: CASSIDRDTEAFF; cdr3_nt: TGTGCCAGTAGTATAGATCGGGACACCGAAGCTTTCTTT
v_call: TRBV7-8; j_call: TRBJ2-7; clone_size: many; d_call: .; cdr3_aa: CASSLALGAYEQYF; cdr3_nt: TGTGCCAGCAGCTTAGCCTTGGGGGCCTACGAGCAGTACTTC
v_call: TRBV27; j_call: TRBJ2-2; clone_size: .; d_call: .; cdr3_aa: CASSMGRAAGELFF; cdr3_nt: TGTGCCAGCAGTATGGGTAGGGCCGCCGGGGAGCTGTTTTTT
v_call: TRBV5-1; j_call: TRBJ2-3; clone_size: .; d_call: TRBD2; cdr3_aa: CASSLALVLAGGRDTQYF; cdr3_nt: TGCGCCAGCAGCTTGGCCTTGGTACTAGCGGGAGGCCGAGATACGCAGTATTTT
v_call: TRBV6-5; j_call: TRBJ2-2; clone_size: many; d_call: TRBD2; cdr3_aa: CASSYRSTSGSTGELFF; cdr3_nt: TGTGCCAGCAGTTACCGCTCGACTAGCGGGAGCACCGGGGAGCTGTTTTTT
v_call: TRBV12-3/TRBV12-4; j_call: TRBJ2-1; clone_size: .; d_call: .; cdr3_aa: CASSPPIGIARNEQFF; cdr3_nt: TGTGCCAGCAGTCCCCCCATAGGTATAGCGCGCAATGAGCAGTTCTTC
v_call: TRBV5-1; j_call: TRBJ2-1; clone_size: few; d_call: TRBD2; cdr3_aa: CATGTSGSNEQFF; cdr3_nt: TGCGCCACCGGGACTAGCGGGAGCAATGAGCAGTTCTTC
v_call: TRBV5-1; j_call: TRBJ2-7; clone_size: many; d_call: TRBD2; cdr3_aa: CASSSLGLAGGYYEQYF; cdr3_nt: TGCGCCAGCAGCTCCCTGGGACTAGCGGGAGGGTACTACGAGCAGTACTTC
v_call: TRBV10-3; j_call: TRBJ1-2; clone_size: .; d_call: .; cdr3_aa: CAISDRTRYGYTF; cdr3_nt: TGTGCCATCAGTGATAGGACGAGATATGGCTACACCTTC
v_call: TRBV12-3/TRBV12-4; j_call: TRBJ2-7; clone_size: once; d_call: .; cdr3_aa: CASSLGGRSEQYF; cdr3_nt: TGTGCCAGCAGTTTAGGGGGTAGGAGCGAGCAGTACTTC
v_call: TRBV6-5; j_call: TRBJ1-5; clone_size: .; d_call: .; cdr3_aa: CASSYAAGSNQPQHF; cdr3_nt: TGTGCCAGCAGTTACGCGGCAGGGAGCAATCAGCCCCAGCATTTT
v_call: TRBV6-5; j_call: TRBJ1-4; clone_size: few; d_call: .; cdr3_aa: CASSYSLLEKLFF; cdr3_nt: TGTGCCAGCAGTTACTCTCTATTGGAAAAACTGTTTTTT